This entry lists 17 T cell receptor beta chains sequenced from one sample in a study of OX40 agonist ivuxolimab in advanced cancers. Assay: immunoSEQ multiplex PCR; the TCRdb copy retains only in-frame clones and omits some. This table has roughly 56,000 clones, 84% appearing once. The sample here was CD4+ or CD8+ T cells sorted from blood, taken in a trial of the OX40 agonist ivuxolimab. Receptors were obtained from an adult with an advanced solid tumor such as melanoma, head and neck, liver or kidney cancer.

This clone is medium-sized in the sample. The rearrangement uses TRBV7-9 and TRBJ2-7; D uncertain. CDR3 length equals 13 residues. V was trimmed by 3 bases and J by 0 bases, leaving 6 bases between them. Germline V gene data show CDR1 as SEHNR and CDR2 as FQNEAQ (reference sequence). In DNA form, the CDR3 reads TGTGCCAGCAGCTTCGGCAGCTCCTACGAGCAGTACTTC. Its protein product is CASSFGSSYEQYF.

The chain is built from TRBV2 and TRBJ1-5; 7 bases match TRBD1. The V gene end was trimmed by 5 bases and the J gene end by 6 bases; junction bases not matched to a gene: 7. Germline assignment: CDR1 SNHLY and CDR2 FYNNEI. The CDR3 runs to 14 residues. This CDR3 is CASSTRQGAQPQHF. The CDR3, as DNA: TGTGCCAGCAGTACAAGACAGGGAGCTCAGCCCCAGCATTTT. Combining the CDR3 with reference TRBV2 and TRBJ1-5 gives the whole variable domain EPEVTQTPSHQVTQMGQEVILRCVPISNHLYFYWYRQILGQKVEFLVSFYNNEISEKSEIFDDQFSVERPDGSNFTLKIRSTKLEDSAMYFCASSTRQGAQPQHFGDGTRLSIL.

The chain employs TRBV9 and TRBJ2-3; 9 bases agree with TRBD2. CDR1 is SGDLS and CDR2 is YYNGEE in the germline V gene. This CDR3 is built from 15 residues. Unmatched junction bases numbered 7, after V lost 4 bases and J lost 4 bases. The CDR3 reads CASSSSGTSSDTQYF. DNA for the CDR3: TGTGCCAGCAGCTCATCCGGGACTAGCTCAGATACGCAGTATTTT.

This rearrangement joins TRBV4-1 to TRBJ2-1; the D gene is possibly TRBD1 (6 bases). This CDR3 spans 15 amino acids. V was pared by 1 base and J by 3 bases, with 10 bases between. Germline V gives CDR1 MGHRA, CDR2 YSYEKL. This CDR3 is CASSQVTGHYNEQFF. The CDR3 DNA sequence: TGCGCCAGCAGCCAAGTTACGGGACACTACAATGAGCAGTTCTTC.

A single count supports this clone. The chain recombines TRBV9 with TRBJ1-2; TRBD1 agrees at 9 bases. The J segment lost 4 bases and the V segment lost 4 bases, leaving 14 bases of the junction unmatched. This CDR3 is 17 amino acids long. CDR1 is SGDLS, CDR2 YYNGEE, per germline. CDR3 DNA: TGTGCCAGCAGCCCCAGGGGGGGTCGGACAGGGGTCTATGGCTACACCTTC. It codes for CASSPRGGRTGVYGYTF.

The chain links TRBV9 to TRBJ1-1, with TRBD1 identical over 7 bases. V shed 4 bases and J 3 bases; nucleotides not matched to a gene: 6. Germline loops: CDR1 SGDLS, CDR2 YYNGEE. This CDR3 has 14 amino acids. The DNA for the CDR3 is TGTGCCAGCAGCTCGGGACAGACCCACACTGAAGCTTTCTTT. It codes for CASSSGQTHTEAFF. The variable domain in full, with the rest retrieved from reference TRBV9 and TRBJ1-1, is DSGVTQTPKHLITATGQRVTLRCSPRSGDLSVYWYQQSLDQGLQFLIQYYNGEERAKGNILERFSAQQFPDLHSELNLSSLELGDSALYFCASSSGQTHTEAFFGQGTRLTVV.

This clone showed up just once. The chain joins TRBV29-1 to TRBJ2-1; the D gene could be TRBD1 or TRBD2 (6 bases each). With 3 bases removed from V and 9 bases from J, the gap between germline ends came to 18 bases. Germline CDR1 and CDR2: SQVTM and ANQGSEA. The CDR3 spans 14 residues. CDR3 coding DNA: TGCAGCGTTGAGGCGACGGGGGCATGGGGTGAGCAGTTCTTC. Its protein is CSVEATGAWGEQFF.

This clone was recorded a few times. The chain recombines TRBV7-8 with TRBJ2-7; 7 bases align to TRBD1. The length of the CDR3 is 13 residues. With V trimmed by 3 bases and J by 2 bases, 1 base remained unmatched. Germline assignment: CDR1 SGHVS and CDR2 FQNEAQ. CDR3 in amino acids: CASSLTGTYEQYF. The CDR3 region has the DNA TGTGCCAGCAGCTTGACAGGGACCTACGAGCAGTACTTC.

The V and J genes are TRBV11-1 and TRBJ2-5; TRBD1 matches 11 bases. The junction had 2 bases not matched to a gene; V was cut back by 0 bases and J by 5 bases. CDR3 length equals 15 residues. The V gene's germline CDR1 is SGHAT and CDR2 FQDESV (reference sequence). The CDR3 nucleotides read TGTGCCAGCAGCTTAGCCGGACAGGGGGCGGAGACCCAGTACTTC. Protein sequence: CASSLAGQGAETQYF.

The chain is built from TRBV19 and TRBJ1-5; possible D gene TRBD1, 6 bases. CDR1 is LNHDA and CDR2 is SQIVND in the germline V gene (reference sequence). The CDR3 runs 14 residues. V was pared by 7 bases and J by 7 bases, with 17 bases between. The CDR3 protein is CASKGGGPGQPQHF. The CDR3 bases are TGTGCCAGTAAGGGAGGGGGACCAGGACAGCCCCAGCATTTT.

This chain links TRBV7-2 with TRBJ1-5; D is ambiguous. The CDR3 totals 15 residues. V gave up 5 bases and J gave up 6 bases, with 17 bases separating them. CDR1 and CDR2 from the germline V gene are SGHTA and FQGNSA. This chain's CDR3 is CASSPRTGEGQPQHF. In DNA, the CDR3 is TGTGCCAGCAGCCCCCGGACGGGCGAGGGTCAGCCCCAGCATTTT.

This clone showed up just once. The chain recombines TRBV6-1 with TRBJ2-7; a weak D match, TRBD1 (6 bases). V was cut by 4 bases and J by 2 bases, with 9 bases left in between. From germline, CDR1 is MNHNS and CDR2 SASEGT. The CDR3 extends over 13 amino acids. The CDR3 bases are TGTGCCAGCAGTGGGAAGGGGGCCTACGAGCAGTACTTC. Translation: CASSGKGAYEQYF.

The V and J genes are TRBV28 and TRBJ1-1; D unclear. Looked up from germline, CDR1 is MDHEN and CDR2 is SYDVKM. The V gene lost 10 bases and the J gene lost 1 base, with 19 bases spanning the gap. The CDR3 is made up of 15 amino acids. The CDR3 region is CAIRLAASPNTEAFF. CDR3 nucleotides: TGTGCCATCCGGTTGGCCGCTAGTCCGAACACTGAAGCTTTCTTT.

The chain employs TRBV6-6 and TRBJ2-1, with D perhaps matching TRBD2 (6 bases). This CDR3 is built from 13 residues. The V and J ends lost 0 bases and 12 bases respectively, with 12 bases between them. Germline V gene lookup returns CDR1 MNHNY and CDR2 SVGAGI (reference sequence). CDR3 amino acids: CASSYSGGIRQFF. The CDR3 DNA reads TGTGCCAGCAGTTACTCAGGCGGGATTAGGCAGTTCTTC.

The gene calls are TRBV4-1 and TRBJ2-6; no clear D gene. The CDR3 has 20 amino acids. The germline V gene has CDR1 MGHRA and CDR2 YSYEKL. Trimming left V 2 bases short and J 0 bases short, with 20 bases between. The CDR3 reads CASSQSDGGMISSGANVLTF. The CDR3 nucleotides are TGCGCCAGCAGCCAAAGCGACGGTGGAATGATCAGCTCTGGGGCCAACGTCCTGACTTTC.

This chain joins TRBV6-6 and TRBJ1-2; 8 bases map to TRBD1. From germline, CDR1 is MNHNY and CDR2 SVGAGI (reference sequence). The V gene end was trimmed by 5 bases and the J gene end by 8 bases; junction bases not matched to a gene: 4. This CDR3 contains 12 residues. CDR3 residues: CASSRTGLGYTF. CDR3 coding DNA: TGTGCCAGCAGTCGGACAGGGTTGGGCTACACCTTC.

The rearrangement uses TRBV30 and TRBJ2-7; no clear D gene. The V and J ends lost 3 bases and 5 bases respectively, with 14 bases between them. This CDR3 is 13 amino acids long. Germline V gene sequence: CDR1 GTSNPN, CDR2 SVGIG (reference sequence). The CDR3 loop is CAWSPPRLDEQYF. CDR3 nucleotides: TGTGCCTGGAGCCCGCCCCGCTTGGACGAGCAGTACTTC.